These 7 T cell receptor beta chains share one sample of origin, sequenced in a study of response to subunit inactivated influenza vaccine (dated by TCRdb to the late 2010s). The library relied on RT-PCR. Sequenced on an Illumina HiSeq 2500. Using fastp at Q25 and MiXCR, TCRdb reprocessed the public reads and kept productive beta chains. Each CDR3 protein appears once, grouped with its most common genes and DNA. This sample holds about 570,000 distinct CDR3 sequences; roughly 10% were observed only once. The ten top clones hold about 10% of the sample. The sequences come from PBMCs from blood, collected on the day of vaccination. These receptors all stem from a man over 45 who received an inactivated influenza vaccine. Donor details come from another sample of the same person, matched by shared clones.

This clonotype was seen more than once but under ten times. This rearrangement joins TRBV5-1 to TRBJ2-5; TRBD2 aligns across 7 bases. V lost 2 bases and J lost 6; bases outside the gene matches: 7. The CDR3 is made up of 14 amino acids. Germline lookup yields CDR1 SGHRS and CDR2 YFSETQ. CDR3 region: CASSFPSGPKTQYF. CDR3 bases: TGCGCCAGCAGCTTCCCTAGCGGCCCTAAGACCCAGTACTTC.

This chain joins TRBV4-3 and TRBJ1-1; a weak D match, TRBD1 (6 bases). The germline CDR1 and CDR2 sequences are LGHNA and YSLEER. The ends were cut back, 4 bases at V and 1 base at J, with 13 bases in the middle. The CDR3 contains 15 residues. In DNA form, the CDR3 reads TGCGCCAGCAGCCGTCAGGGGTCGGGGAACACTGAAGCTTTCTTT. Translation: CASSRQGSGNTEAFF.

CDR3 DNA: TGTGCCAGCAGCCAGAACTCCGGGACGCCTAACTATGGCTACACCTTC. It yields the protein CASSQNSGTPNYGYTF. The gene calls are TRBV7-2 and TRBJ1-2; a weak D match, TRBD1 (5 bases). The CDR3 consists of 16 residues. V was shortened by 5 bases and J by 0 bases, with 16 bases between the two germline ends. Per germline, CDR1 SGHTA and CDR2 FQGNSA.

CDR3 nucleotides: TGTGCCAGCAGCCTATCGGGGGAAGGCTACAATGAGCAGTTCTTC. Amino acid sequence: CASSLSGEGYNEQFF. J is TRBJ2-1 and V is TRBV12-3 or TRBV12-4; a weak D match, TRBD2 (6 bases). The ends were cut back, 6 bases at V and 3 bases at J, with 15 bases in the middle. The CDR3 loop spans 15 amino acids.

This clonotype was recorded a few times. V gene TRBV7-2 combines with J gene TRBJ2-5; 8 bases map to TRBD2. Germline V lookup: CDR1 SGHTA, CDR2 FQGNSA. The trim removed 3 bases at V and 4 bases at J, leaving 7 bases unmatched. The CDR3 runs to 15 residues. This chain's CDR3 is CASSFGRGGPETQYF. CDR3 nucleotide sequence: TGTGCCAGCAGCTTCGGGAGGGGGGGACCAGAGACCCAGTACTTC.

The chain couples TRBV3-1 to TRBJ1-2; weak D call: TRBD1 (6 bases). Germline lookup yields CDR1 LGHDT and CDR2 YNNKEL (reference sequence). The length of the CDR3 is 14 residues. V dropped 4 bases and J dropped 3 bases, with 12 bases sitting between them. As DNA, the CDR3 is TGTGCCAGCAGCCTTTTTGGGGGCGACTATGGCTACACCTTC. This sequence encodes CASSLFGGDYGYTF.

The gene calls are TRBV5-1 and TRBJ2-7; TRBD1 is a possible D gene (6 bases). The V and J ends lost 5 bases and 1 base respectively, with 16 bases between them. The germline V gene encodes CDR1 SGHRS and CDR2 YFSETQ. The CDR3 extends over 15 amino acids. CDR3 coding DNA: TGCGCCAGCAGGAAGAACCGGGACACTTCCTACGAGCAGTACTTC. Its translation is CASRKNRDTSYEQYF.